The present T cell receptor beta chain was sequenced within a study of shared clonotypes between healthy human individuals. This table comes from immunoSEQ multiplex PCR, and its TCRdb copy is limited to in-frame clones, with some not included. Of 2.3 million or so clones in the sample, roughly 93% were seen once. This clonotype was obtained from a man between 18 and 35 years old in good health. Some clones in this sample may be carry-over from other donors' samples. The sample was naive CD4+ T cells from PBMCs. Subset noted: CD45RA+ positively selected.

The CDR3 spells CASNEVLKYEQYF. The CDR3 coding sequence is TGTGCCAGCAATGAGGTACTGAAATACGAGCAGTACTTC. The chain is built from TRBV6-1 and TRBJ2-7; D is undetermined. The CDR3 consists of 13 residues. V was cut by 7 bases and J by 4 bases, with 14 bases left in between. The germline gives CDR1 MNHNS, CDR2 SASEGT.